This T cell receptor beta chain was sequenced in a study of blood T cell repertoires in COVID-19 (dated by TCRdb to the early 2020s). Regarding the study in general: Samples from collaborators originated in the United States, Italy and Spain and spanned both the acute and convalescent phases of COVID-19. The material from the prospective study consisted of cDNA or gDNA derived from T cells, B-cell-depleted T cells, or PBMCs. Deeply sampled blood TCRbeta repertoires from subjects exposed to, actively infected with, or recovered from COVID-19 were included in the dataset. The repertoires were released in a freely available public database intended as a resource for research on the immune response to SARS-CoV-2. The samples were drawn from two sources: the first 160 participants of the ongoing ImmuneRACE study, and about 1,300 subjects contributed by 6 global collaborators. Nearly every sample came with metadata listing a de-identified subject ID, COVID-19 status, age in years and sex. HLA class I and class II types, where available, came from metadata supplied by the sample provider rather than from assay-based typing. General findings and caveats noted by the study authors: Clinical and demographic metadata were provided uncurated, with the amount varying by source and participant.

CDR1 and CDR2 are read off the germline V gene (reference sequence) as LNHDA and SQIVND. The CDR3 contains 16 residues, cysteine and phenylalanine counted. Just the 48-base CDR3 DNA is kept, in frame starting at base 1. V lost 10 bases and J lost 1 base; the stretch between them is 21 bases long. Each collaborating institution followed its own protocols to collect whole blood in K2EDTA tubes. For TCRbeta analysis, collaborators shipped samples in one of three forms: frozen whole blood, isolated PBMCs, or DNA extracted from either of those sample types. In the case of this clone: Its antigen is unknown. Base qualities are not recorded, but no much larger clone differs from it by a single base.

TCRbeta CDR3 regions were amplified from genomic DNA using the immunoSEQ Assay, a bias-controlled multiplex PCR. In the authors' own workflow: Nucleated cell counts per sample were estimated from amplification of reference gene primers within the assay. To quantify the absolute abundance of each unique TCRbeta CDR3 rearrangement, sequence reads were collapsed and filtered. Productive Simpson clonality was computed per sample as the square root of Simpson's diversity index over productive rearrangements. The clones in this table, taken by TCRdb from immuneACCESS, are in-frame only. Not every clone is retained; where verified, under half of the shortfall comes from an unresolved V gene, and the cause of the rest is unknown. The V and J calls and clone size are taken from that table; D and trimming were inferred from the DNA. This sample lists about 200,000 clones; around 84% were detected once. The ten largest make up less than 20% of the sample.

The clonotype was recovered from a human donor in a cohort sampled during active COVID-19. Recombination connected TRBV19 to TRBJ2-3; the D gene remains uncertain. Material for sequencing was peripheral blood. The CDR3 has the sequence CATGDKRLYGTDTQYF. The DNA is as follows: TGTGCCACCGGCGACAAACGCCTATATGGCACAGATACGCAGTATTTT.